The clone carrying this T cell receptor (beta chain) has just one count. Produced via immunoSEQ multiplex PCR; TCRdb's table is partial and in-frame only. Counted here are approximately 160,000 clones, approximately 85% occurring once; the ten biggest clones make up about 1.2%. These data come from a study of blood T cell repertoires in COVID-19. Study at large: Samples representing acute and convalescent COVID-19 were sourced from the United States, Italy and Spain.

Sequenced input: peripheral blood. This receptor was identified in a man between 60 and 75 years old who had recovered from COVID-19.

The CDR3 sequence is CASSPVGLQGPPYEQYF. In DNA form, the CDR3 reads TGTGCCAGCAGCCCCGTCGGACTGCAGGGGCCCCCCTACGAGCAGTACTTC. The chain combines TRBV7-9 with TRBJ2-7; D is possibly TRBD1 (6 bases). Between the trimmed V and J ends, which lost 5 bases and 2 bases, there was a span of 22 bases. The CDR3 loop spans 17 amino acids. Germline CDR1 is SEHNR and CDR2 is FQNEAQ (reference sequence).